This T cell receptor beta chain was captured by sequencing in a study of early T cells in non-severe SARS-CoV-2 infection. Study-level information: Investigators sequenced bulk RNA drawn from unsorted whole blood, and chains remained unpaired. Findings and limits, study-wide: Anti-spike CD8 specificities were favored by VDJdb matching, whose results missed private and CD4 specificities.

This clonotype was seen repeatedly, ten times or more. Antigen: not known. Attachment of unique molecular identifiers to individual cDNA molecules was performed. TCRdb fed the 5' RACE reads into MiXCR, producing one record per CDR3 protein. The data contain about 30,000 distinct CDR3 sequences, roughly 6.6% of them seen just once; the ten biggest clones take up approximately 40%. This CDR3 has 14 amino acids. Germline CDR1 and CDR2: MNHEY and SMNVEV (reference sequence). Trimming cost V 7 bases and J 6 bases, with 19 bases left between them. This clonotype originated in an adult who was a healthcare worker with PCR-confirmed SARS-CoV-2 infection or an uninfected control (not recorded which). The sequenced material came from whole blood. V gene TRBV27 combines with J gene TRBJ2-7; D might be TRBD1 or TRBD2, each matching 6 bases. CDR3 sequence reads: CASTTSGGGAEQYF. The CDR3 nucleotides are TGTGCCAGCACCACCAGCGGAGGGGGAGCCGAGCAGTACTTC.